Reported below is one T cell receptor (beta chain). Its matching antigen is unknown. This record belongs to a study of cytomegalovirus exposure and HLA in healthy donors. Looking at the study overall: An analysis done earlier identified 100 million to 140 million unique TCR beta sequences from about 180 million T cells. The study, taken as a whole, reports: It was reported in a later analysis that an Asian-associated ancestry cluster showed fewer N-insertions than the roughly 620-donor mean. Later analysis indicated greater clonal expansion among HLA-associated TCR beta chains than among equally common other chains. Follow-up analysis later connected one missense variant in DCLRE1C with trimming of TCR beta V- and J-genes.

A multiplex PCR was run with 60 Vbeta primers and 13 Jbeta primers. Assay used: immunoSEQ multiplex PCR; TCRdb lists only in-frame clones, some missing. This sample carries 150,000 to 180,000 clones, about 74% of them seen once, and the ten largest clones take around 3.6%. V dropped 6 bases and J dropped 4; count of bases not matched to a gene: 7. The CDR3 consists of 14 residues. Germline CDR1 MNHNS, CDR2 SASEGT. What was sequenced was PBMCs. The sequence derives from a woman aged 40 to 50 in good health and CMV-seronegative. The chain links TRBV6-1 to TRBJ2-3, with 7 nucleotides matching TRBD2. CDR3 sequence (DNA): TGTGCCAGCAGCCCACGGGGGAGGGCAGATACGCAGTATTTT. The encoded protein is CASSPRGRADTQYF.